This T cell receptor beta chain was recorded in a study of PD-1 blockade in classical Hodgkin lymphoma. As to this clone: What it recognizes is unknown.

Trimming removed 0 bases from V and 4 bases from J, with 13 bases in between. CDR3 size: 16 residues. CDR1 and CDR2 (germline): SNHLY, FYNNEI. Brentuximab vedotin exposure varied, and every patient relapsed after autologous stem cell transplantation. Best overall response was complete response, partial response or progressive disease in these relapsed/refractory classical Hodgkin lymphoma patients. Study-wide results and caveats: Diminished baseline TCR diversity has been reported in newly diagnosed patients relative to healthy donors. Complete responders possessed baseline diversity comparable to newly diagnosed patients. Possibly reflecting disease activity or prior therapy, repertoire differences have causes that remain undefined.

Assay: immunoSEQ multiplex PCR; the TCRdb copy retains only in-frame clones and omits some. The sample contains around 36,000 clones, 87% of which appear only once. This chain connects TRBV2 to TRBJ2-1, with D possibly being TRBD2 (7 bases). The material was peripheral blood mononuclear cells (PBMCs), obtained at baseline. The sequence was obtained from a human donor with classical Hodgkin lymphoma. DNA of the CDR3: TGTGCCAGCAGTGAAGCGCCGGGGGGCCAGTACAATGAGCAGTTCTTC. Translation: CASSEAPGGQYNEQFF. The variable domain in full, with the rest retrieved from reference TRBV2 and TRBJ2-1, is EPEVTQTPSHQVTQMGQEVILRCVPISNHLYFYWYRQILGQKVEFLVSFYNNEISEKSEIFDDQFSVERPDGSNFTLKIRSTKLEDSAMYFCASSEAPGGQYNEQFFGPGTRLTVL.